This T cell receptor beta chain was found in a study of MAIT cells during Salmonella Paratyphi A infection (dated by TCRdb to about 2017). Concerning the study at large: Adult volunteers aged 18 to 60 ingested a single dose of 1-5x10^3 CFU of S. Paratyphi A strain NVGH308. Diagnosed volunteers received ciprofloxacin 500 mg twice daily for 14 days starting at diagnosis. The paper as a whole reports these results and caveats: Diagnosed volunteers showed more expansion or contraction among top five MAIT clonotypes than healthy controls (around 0.57 versus 0.12), suggesting infection-driven repertoire reshaping. A significant decrease in the space occupied by over-represented MAIT clonotypes was found from baseline to mid-infection (approximately 0.17 to 0.10), whereas no significant post-infection difference was found. MAIT TRBV usage was oligoclonal, favouring TRBV20 and TRBV6, and appeared unchanged by infection. Although the availability of volunteer samples limited sample sizes, the sizes were judged adequate for detecting differences between groups.

In the case of this clonotype: Its antigen is not yet known. The sample holds no much larger clone one base away, and base qualities are not on file.

Spanning cysteine to phenylalanine, the CDR3 consists of 14 amino acids. Only the CDR3 DNA is retained, 42 bases long and in frame from the first base. CDR1 and CDR2, looked up from the germline V gene, are LGHNT and FRNRAP. Trimming removed 5 bases from V and 7 bases from J; the gene matches leave 6 bases unexplained. The method was 5' RACE. TCRbeta was amplified by two rounds of PCR with Phusion High-Fidelity polymerase, and sample-specific barcodes were added in the primers. TCRbeta libraries were generated by template-switch cDNA synthesis with SMARTScribe reverse transcriptase and a TRBC-specific primer. After barcoding, samples were pooled and then prepared using the NEBNext Ultra DNA Library Prep Kit for Illumina. The libraries were sequenced on an Illumina MiSeq using the MiSeq reagent kit v2, 300 cycles. In the source study's methods: Jemultiplexer was used to demultiplex reads by barcode, and MiTCR with default parameters handled the alignment. Non-functional sequences were filtered out with VDJtools, and clonotypes were defined by amino acid sequence, with frequencies based on assigned sequence reads. Clonal space homeostasis binned clonotypes by frequency as over-represented (0.05-1), large, medium and small. The public sequencing data were trimmed at Q25 with fastp and processed into clonotypes with MiXCR by TCRdb, which kept only in-frame beta chains. Rows matching on CDR3 protein sequence are summarized as one entry with the most common DNA and genes. Clone size and V and J calls follow TCRdb, not the original study. The table for this sample lists over 800 distinct CDR3 sequences; 20% to 25% of them were counted only once. The ten largest account for around 40% of the sample.

In light of the paper, this sample's time point label describes: mid-infection, around enteric fever diagnosis. MAIT cells, defined as Valpha7.2+ CD161+ T cells, were identified and sorted by flow cytometry. In over 5 volunteers who developed enteric fever after controlled oral challenge with live Salmonella Paratyphi A, circulating MAIT cell TCRbeta repertoires were profiled over time. Each diagnosed volunteer contributed MAIT cell samples at pre-infection, mid-infection and post-infection timepoints. A diagnosis of enteric fever required Paratyphi A bacteremia and/or a persistent fever above 38 degrees C that lasted more than 12 hours. Diagnosis of infection in challenged volunteers occurred between day 4 and day 7 after challenge. Between roughly 4,500 and 11,000 MAIT cells per sample were sorted directly into RNAqueous-Micro lysis buffer for RNA extraction. Lymphoprep gradient centrifugation was used to isolate peripheral blood mononuclear cells from blood samples and leukocyte cones. A BD FACSAria Fusion or BD FACSAria III sorter was used for cell sorting.

The receptor was derived from a person between 18 and 69 years old who was deliberately infected with Salmonella Paratyphi A in a paratyphoid fever challenge study. The material was MAIT cells from PBMCs, obtained at the middle sampling point of the challenge study. The chain employs TRBV12-5 and TRBJ2-1; TRBD2 aligns with 9 central bases. The CDR3 sequence is CASGPLAGFNEQFF. The DNA is TGTGCTAGTGGTCCCCTAGCGGGATTTAATGAGCAGTTCTTC.